This T cell receptor (beta chain) originates from a study of blood T cell repertoires in COVID-19 (TCRdb year 2020). Study-level background: Samples covering the acute and convalescent phases of COVID-19 were provided by collaborators in the United States, Italy and Spain. The material from the prospective study consisted of cDNA or gDNA derived from T cells, B-cell-depleted T cells, or PBMCs. The dataset comprised deeply sampled blood TCRbeta repertoires from subjects exposed to, actively infected with, or recovered from COVID-19. The repertoires were released in a freely available public database intended as a resource for research on the immune response to SARS-CoV-2. Samples came from the ongoing ImmuneRACE study (first 160 participants) plus 1,254 subjects from 6 global collaborators. Sample metadata almost always included a de-identified subject ID, COVID-19 status, age in years and sex. HLA class I and class II types, where available, came from metadata supplied by the sample provider rather than from assay-based typing. The paper as a whole reports these results and caveats: Clinical and demographic metadata were provided uncurated, with the amount varying by source and participant.

Whole blood was collected in K2EDTA tubes by collaborating institutions according to the institutions' own protocols. For TCRbeta analysis, collaborators shipped samples in one of three forms: frozen whole blood, isolated PBMCs, or DNA extracted from either of those sample types. TCRbeta CDR3 regions were amplified from genomic DNA using the immunoSEQ Assay, a bias-controlled multiplex PCR. The study's processing was this. Nucleated cell counts per sample were estimated from amplification of reference gene primers within the assay. Sequence reads were collapsed and filtered to measure the absolute abundance of every unique TCRbeta CDR3 rearrangement. For each sample, productive Simpson clonality was calculated as the square root of Simpson's diversity index across productive rearrangements. TCRdb took this table from immuneACCESS and kept in-frame rearrangements with V and J called. Such tables lack part of the clones; where checked against another copy, unresolved V genes explain under half of the gap, and the rest is unexplained. The DNA was the basis for D and trimming; V, J and clone size are from that table. Here the sample has 130,000 or so clones; about four fifths occur a single time. Of the sample, about an eighth falls within the top ten clones.

Comments on this clone: Its antigen has not been determined. Qualities for individual bases were not recorded, and no much larger clone is one base off.

From a lookup of the germline V gene, CDR1 and CDR2 are MNHEY and SVGAGI. From the cysteine up to the phenylalanine, the CDR3 has a length of 15 residues. Only the CDR3 part of the read is kept: 45 bases, read in frame from the first base. After removal of 0 bases from V and 5 bases from J, the junction retains 4 bases not matched to a gene. The sequence is built from TRBV6-5 and TRBJ2-5, with 9 bases in between that match TRBD1. What was sequenced was peripheral blood. This clonotype was obtained from a human donor in a cohort sampled during active COVID-19. The CDR3 in this case is CASSYSDDRGETQYF. Read as DNA, the sequence is TGTGCCAGCAGTTACTCAGACGACAGGGGGGAGACCCAGTACTTC.